These 18 T cell receptor beta chains were all obtained from the same sample, sequenced in a study of blood T cell repertoires in COVID-19. Some clones are missing from TCRdb's copy, which holds only in-frame ones; the method was immunoSEQ multiplex PCR. The repertoire holds 300,000 to 450,000 clones, with 88% as singletons. Material: PBMCs or T cells enriched from blood (not recorded which). The receptors originated from a young woman who had recovered from COVID-19.

The chain carries TRBV2 and TRBJ2-5, with TRBD1 identical over 8 bases. CDR1 is SNHLY, CDR2 FYNNEI, per germline. Unmatched junction bases numbered 2, after V lost 5 bases and J lost 0 bases. The CDR3 extends over 14 amino acids. CDR3 protein: CASSWDRNQETQYF. The DNA for the CDR3 is TGTGCCAGCAGTTGGGACAGGAACCAAGAGACCCAGTACTTC.

The chain joins TRBV3-1 (or the pseudogene TRBV3-2) to TRBJ2-4, with 12 bases fitting TRBD2. The CDR3 is made up of 19 amino acids. The V segment lost 4 bases and the J segment 3 bases; nucleotides outside the gene matches: 13. Germline CDR1 LGHDT, CDR2 YNNKEL (reference sequence). The CDR3 reads CASSPPASGGVYGKNIQYF. CDR3 DNA: TGTGCCAGCAGCCCCCCAGCTAGCGGGGGGGTTTATGGCAAAAACATTCAGTACTTC.

J is TRBJ1-2 and V is TRBV10-3; D is uncertain. The CDR3 has 14 amino acids. Germline V CDR1 and CDR2: ENHRY, SYGVKD. V lost 2 bases and J 3 bases, leaving 10 bases between the germline ends. The CDR3 loop reads CAISEHGSYYGYTF. The DNA of the CDR3 is TGTGCCATCAGTGAGCATGGCTCGTACTATGGCTACACCTTC.

This chain connects TRBV20-1 to TRBJ1-4; unclear D gene. V was clipped by 3 bases and J by 6 bases, with 17 bases between them. Germline V gives CDR1 DFQATT, CDR2 SNEGSKA (reference sequence). The CDR3 runs 15 residues. Here the CDR3 DNA reads TGCAGTGCTAGTGGCTGGACGGGAAGATATGAAAAACTGTTTTTT. It translates to CSASGWTGRYEKLFF.

The rearrangement joins TRBV29-1 to TRBJ2-5, with D possibly being TRBD1 (6 bases). The CDR3 spans 12 residues. V shed 4 bases and J shed 3 bases, with 9 bases lying between them. The germline gives CDR1 SQVTM, CDR2 ANQGSEA. CDR3 sequence reads: CSVVRQEETQYF. In DNA, the CDR3 is TGCAGCGTTGTTCGACAGGAAGAGACCCAGTACTTC.

V and J are TRBV6-5 and TRBJ1-1, with D possibly TRBD1 on 6 matching bases. With 5 bases removed from V and 7 bases from J, the gap between germline ends came to 17 bases. The CDR3 has 14 residues. Germline V gene data show CDR1 as MNHEY and CDR2 as SVGAGI. CDR3 in DNA: TGTGCCAGCAGTCCGACCTCGGGACACTATGAAGCTTTCTTT. Its protein is CASSPTSGHYEAFF.

The chain combines TRBV19 with TRBJ1-5; D ambiguous. V lost 6 bases, J lost 1 base, and 10 bases lay in between. Germline assignment: CDR1 LNHDA and CDR2 SQIVND (reference sequence). This CDR3 region has 14 residues. The CDR3 nucleotides are TGTGCCAGTAGGAGACATGTGAGCAATCAGCCCCAGCATTTT. Amino acids: CASRRHVSNQPQHF.

The chain links TRBV6-5 to TRBJ1-1; D might be TRBD1 (6 bases). V was trimmed by 5 bases and J by 3 bases, leaving 7 bases between them. This CDR3 is 12 amino acids long. Germline values: CDR1 MNHEY, CDR2 SVGAGI. The CDR3 nucleotides read TGTGCCAGCAGTCAGGGGTACACTGAAGCTTTCTTT. Its translation is CASSQGYTEAFF.

The V and J genes are TRBV11-2 and TRBJ1-3, with 8 positions matching TRBD1. V shed 5 bases, J shed 2 bases, and the junction held 11 bases outside the gene matches. Germline lookup yields CDR1 SGHAT and CDR2 FQNNGV. CDR3 size: 17 residues. CDR3 sequence reads: CASSILLGQGAGNTIYF. DNA of the CDR3: TGTGCCAGCAGCATACTCCTTGGACAGGGCGCTGGAAACACCATATATTTT.

The chain links TRBV15 to TRBJ1-1; TRBD1 agrees at 7 bases. The trim removed 0 bases at V and 1 base at J, leaving 2 bases unmatched. This CDR3 comprises 15 residues. Looked up from germline, CDR1 is LNHNV and CDR2 is YYDKDF (reference sequence). DNA for the CDR3: TGTGCCACCAGCAGAGATCCAGGGGGGAACACTGAAGCTTTCTTT. It translates to CATSRDPGGNTEAFF.

The V gene is TRBV24-1, the J gene TRBJ1-2; 8 bases align to TRBD1. This CDR3 is built from 13 residues. Germline V gives CDR1 KGHDR, CDR2 SFDVKD. V gave up 6 bases and J gave up 6 bases; unmatched junction bases: 5. CDR3 in amino acids: CATSTRQGNGYTF. The CDR3 DNA reads TGTGCCACCAGTACCCGACAGGGGAATGGCTACACCTTC.

This chain joins TRBV5-1 and TRBJ2-6; 9 bases match TRBD1. The CDR3 covers 20 residues. The trim removed 1 base at V and 1 base at J, leaving 12 bases unmatched. The germline CDR1 and CDR2 sequences are SGHRS and YFSETQ. This CDR3 reads CASSLPGQGIWASGANVLTF. Here the CDR3 DNA reads TGCGCCAGCAGCTTGCCCGGACAGGGGATCTGGGCATCTGGGGCCAACGTCCTGACTTTC.

This chain uses TRBV9 with TRBJ1-1; the D gene is possibly TRBD1 (5 bases). CDR1 is SGDLS and CDR2 is YYNGEE in the germline V gene. Trimming cost V 4 bases and J 1 base, with 17 bases left between them. The CDR3 consists of 16 residues. The chain's CDR3 is CASSLRWDSKNTEAFF. Written as DNA, the CDR3 is TGTGCCAGCAGCCTTAGATGGGACTCCAAGAACACTGAAGCTTTCTTT.

The chain links TRBV9 to TRBJ1-3, with D hard to call. Germline loops: CDR1 SGDLS, CDR2 YYNGEE. The V and J ends lost 0 bases and 0 bases respectively, with 10 bases between them. This CDR3 region has 16 residues. CDR3 residues: CASSVDPTSSGNTIYF. The CDR3 DNA follows: TGTGCCAGCAGCGTAGACCCTACTAGCTCTGGAAACACCATATATTTT.

CDR3 amino acids: CASSTGVGTEAFF. The CDR3 DNA is TGTGCCAGTAGTACAGGGGTAGGCACTGAAGCTTTCTTT. The rearrangement uses TRBV19 and TRBJ1-1, with D maybe TRBD1 (6 bases). There are 13 residues in the CDR3. The germline gives CDR1 LNHDA, CDR2 SQIVND (reference sequence). The V gene lost 4 bases and the J gene lost 4 bases, with 10 bases spanning the gap.

The chain has TRBV29-1 and TRBJ2-1, with D tentatively TRBD2 (6 bases). Germline V gene sequence: CDR1 SQVTM, CDR2 ANQGSEA. V was clipped by 5 bases and J by 4 bases, with 18 bases between them. The CDR3 totals 15 residues. The CDR3 here is CSVILATQVYNEQFF. The CDR3 coding sequence is TGCAGCGTTATACTAGCAACGCAAGTTTACAATGAGCAGTTCTTC.

V gene TRBV6-4 combines with J gene TRBJ2-3; weak D call: TRBD2 (6 bases). V was clipped by 5 bases and J by 0 bases, with 9 bases between them. Germline V CDR1 and CDR2: MRHNA, SNTAGT. The CDR3 consists of 14 residues. CDR3 sequence: CASSRGISTDTQYF. CDR3 sequence (DNA): TGTGCCAGCAGTCGGGGGATTAGCACAGATACGCAGTATTTT.

The rearrangement links TRBV21-1 to TRBJ1-1; the table names TRBD1, a call not compared with the DNA. TRBV21-1 is a documented pseudogene. This CDR3 has 15 amino acids. CDR3 coding DNA: TGTGCCAGCAGTCTGGCCTGGACAGGGAACACTGAAGCTTTCTTT. Its translation: CASSLAWTGNTEAFF.